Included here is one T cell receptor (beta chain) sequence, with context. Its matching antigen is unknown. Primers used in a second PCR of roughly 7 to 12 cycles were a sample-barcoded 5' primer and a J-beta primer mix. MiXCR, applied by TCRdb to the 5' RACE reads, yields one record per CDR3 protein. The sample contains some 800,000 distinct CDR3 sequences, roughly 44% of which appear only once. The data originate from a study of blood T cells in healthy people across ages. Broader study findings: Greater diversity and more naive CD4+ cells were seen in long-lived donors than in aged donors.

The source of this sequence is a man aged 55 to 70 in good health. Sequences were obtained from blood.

CDR3 loop: CASSRTSGGEFGQYF. CDR3 DNA: TGTGCCAGCAGTCGGACTAGCGGGGGTGAGTTCGGGCAGTACTTC. The chain couples TRBV3-1 to TRBJ2-7; TRBD2 matches 13 bases. The CDR3 is 15 amino acids. CDR1 and CDR2 from the germline V gene are LGHDT and YNNKEL (reference sequence). The ends lost 6 bases at V and 9 bases at J; junction bases unmatched: 11.